This T cell receptor beta chain was profiled in a study of T cell responses to AZD1222 COVID-19 vaccine. Findings and limits, study-wide: Vaccine-related CD4 TCRs covered spike, predominating at 160-218 and 743-854. Receipt of two AZD1222 doses was followed by a rise in Spike-specific TCR breadth and depth. Repertoires were obtained only post-peak T cell response. Among AZD1222 vaccinees, only 5 to 7 were seropositive at baseline.

TCRdb keeps only in-frame clones here, not all; method: immunoSEQ multiplex PCR. The top ten clones hold 4% to 4.5% of a sample with around 95,000 clones, around 87% of them seen once. Germline CDR1 is DFQATT and CDR2 is SNEGSKA (reference sequence). The V gene end was trimmed by 3 bases and the J gene end by 7 bases; junction bases not matched to a gene: 7. The CDR3 consists of 14 residues. A single count supports this clone. Its target is unknown. The material sequenced was peripheral blood, taken on day 0 of MenACWY control vaccination. V usage is TRBV20-1 and J usage is TRBJ2-1, with 9 bases aligning to TRBD1. The TCR comes from an adult in good health. The CDR3 here is CSASGTGWGNEQFF. The CDR3 nucleotides are TGCAGTGCTAGTGGGACAGGGTGGGGGAATGAGCAGTTCTTC.